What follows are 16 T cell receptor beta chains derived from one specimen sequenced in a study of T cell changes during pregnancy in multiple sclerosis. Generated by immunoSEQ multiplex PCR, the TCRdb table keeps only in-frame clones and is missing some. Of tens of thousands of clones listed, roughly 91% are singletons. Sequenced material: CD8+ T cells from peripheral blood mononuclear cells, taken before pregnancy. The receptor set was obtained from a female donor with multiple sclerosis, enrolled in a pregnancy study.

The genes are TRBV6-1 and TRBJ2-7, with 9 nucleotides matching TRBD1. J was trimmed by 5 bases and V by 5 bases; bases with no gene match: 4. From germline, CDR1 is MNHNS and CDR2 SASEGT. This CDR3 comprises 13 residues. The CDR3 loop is CASSKDRGNEQYF. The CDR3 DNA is TGTGCCAGCAGTAAGGACAGGGGCAACGAGCAGTACTTC.

In DNA form, the CDR3 reads TGTGCCAGTAGTGTGACAGGAGGTTATCAGCCCCAGCATTTT. Protein sequence: CASSVTGGYQPQHF. The chain uses TRBV19 and TRBJ1-5; tentatively, D is TRBD1 (6 bases). CDR1 is LNHDA and CDR2 is SQIVND in the germline V gene (reference sequence). Trimming removed 5 bases from V and 5 bases from J, with 13 bases in between. CDR3 length: 14 residues.

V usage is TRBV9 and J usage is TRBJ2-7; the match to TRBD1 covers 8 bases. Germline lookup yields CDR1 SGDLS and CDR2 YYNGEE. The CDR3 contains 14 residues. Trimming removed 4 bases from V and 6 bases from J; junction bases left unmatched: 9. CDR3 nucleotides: TGTGCCAGCAGCCCCACCGACAGGGGAAGCGAGCAGTACTTC. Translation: CASSPTDRGSEQYF.

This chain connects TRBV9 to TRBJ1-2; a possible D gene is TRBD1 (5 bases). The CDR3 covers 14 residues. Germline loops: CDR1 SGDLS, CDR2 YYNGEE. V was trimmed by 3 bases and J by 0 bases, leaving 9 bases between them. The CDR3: CASSETGSNYGYTF. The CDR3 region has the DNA TGTGCCAGCAGCGAAACAGGTTCTAACTATGGCTACACCTTC.

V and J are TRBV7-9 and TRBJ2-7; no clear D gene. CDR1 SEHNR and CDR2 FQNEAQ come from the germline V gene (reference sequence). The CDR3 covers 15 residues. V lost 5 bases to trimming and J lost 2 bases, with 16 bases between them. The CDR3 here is CASSPKVSGAYEQYF. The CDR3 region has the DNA TGTGCCAGCAGCCCAAAGGTTTCTGGAGCCTACGAGCAGTACTTC.

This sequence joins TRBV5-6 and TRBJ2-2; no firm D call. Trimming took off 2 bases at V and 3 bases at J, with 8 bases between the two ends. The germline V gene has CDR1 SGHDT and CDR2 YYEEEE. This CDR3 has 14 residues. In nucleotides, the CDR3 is TGTGCCAGCAGCTTCGGGTCCGACACCGGGGAGCTGTTTTTT. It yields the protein CASSFGSDTGELFF.

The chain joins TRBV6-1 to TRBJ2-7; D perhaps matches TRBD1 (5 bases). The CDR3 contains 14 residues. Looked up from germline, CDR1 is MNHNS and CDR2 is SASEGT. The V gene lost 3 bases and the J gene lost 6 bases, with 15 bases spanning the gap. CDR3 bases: TGTGCCAGCAGTGAGCCAGGGTTCGATCTCGAGCAGTACTTC. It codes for CASSEPGFDLEQYF.

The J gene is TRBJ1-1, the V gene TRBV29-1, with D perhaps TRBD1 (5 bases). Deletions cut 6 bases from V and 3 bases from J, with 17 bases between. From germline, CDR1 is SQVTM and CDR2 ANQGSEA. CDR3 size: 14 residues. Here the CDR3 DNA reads TGCAGCGTCCCGACGGGGGGGGACTACACTGAAGCTTTCTTT. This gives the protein CSVPTGGDYTEAFF.

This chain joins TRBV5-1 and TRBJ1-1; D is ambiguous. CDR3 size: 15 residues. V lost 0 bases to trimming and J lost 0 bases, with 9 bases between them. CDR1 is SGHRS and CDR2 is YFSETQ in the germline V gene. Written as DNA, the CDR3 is TGCGCCAGCAGCTTGGGTACTTACCTGAACACTGAAGCTTTCTTT. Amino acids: CASSLGTYLNTEAFF. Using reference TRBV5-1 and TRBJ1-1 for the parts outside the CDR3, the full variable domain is KAGVTQTPRYLIKTRGQQVTLSCSPISGHRSVSWYQQTPGQGLQFLFEYFSETQRNKGNFPGRFSGRQFSNSRSEMNVSTLELGDSALYLCASSLGTYLNTEAFFGQGTRLTVV.

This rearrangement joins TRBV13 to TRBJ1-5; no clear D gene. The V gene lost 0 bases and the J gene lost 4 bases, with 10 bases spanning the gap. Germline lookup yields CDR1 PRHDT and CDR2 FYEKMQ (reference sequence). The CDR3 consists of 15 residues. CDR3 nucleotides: TGTGCCAGCAGCTTAGGTTCCAGTCTGAATCAGCCCCAGCATTTT. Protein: CASSLGSSLNQPQHF.

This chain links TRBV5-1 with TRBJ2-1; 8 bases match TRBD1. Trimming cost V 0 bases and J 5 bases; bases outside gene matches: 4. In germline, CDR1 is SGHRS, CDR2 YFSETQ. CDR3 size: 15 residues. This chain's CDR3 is CASSLGTGQDNEQFF. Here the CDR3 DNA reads TGCGCCAGCAGCTTGGGGACGGGACAGGACAATGAGCAGTTCTTC.

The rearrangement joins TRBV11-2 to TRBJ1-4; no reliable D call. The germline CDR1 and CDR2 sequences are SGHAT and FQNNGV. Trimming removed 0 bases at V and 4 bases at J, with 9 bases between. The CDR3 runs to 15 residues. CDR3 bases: TGTGCCAGCAGCTTAGATCTGGGCCTTAATGAAAAACTGTTTTTT. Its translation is CASSLDLGLNEKLFF.

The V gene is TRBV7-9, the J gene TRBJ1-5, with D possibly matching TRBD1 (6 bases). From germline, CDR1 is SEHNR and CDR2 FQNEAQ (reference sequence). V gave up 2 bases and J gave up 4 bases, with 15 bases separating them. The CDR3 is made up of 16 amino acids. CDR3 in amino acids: CASSLFQGNSNQPQHF. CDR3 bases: TGTGCCAGCAGCTTATTCCAGGGGAATTCGAATCAGCCCCAGCATTTT.

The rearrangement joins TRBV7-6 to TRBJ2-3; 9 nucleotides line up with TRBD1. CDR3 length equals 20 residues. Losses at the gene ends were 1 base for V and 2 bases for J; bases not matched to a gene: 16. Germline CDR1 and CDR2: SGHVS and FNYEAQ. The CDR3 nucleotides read TGTGCCAGCAGCTTAGAGTATGGGGGGGGGACAGGGACACACACAGATACGCAGTATTTT. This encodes CASSLEYGGGTGTHTDTQYF.

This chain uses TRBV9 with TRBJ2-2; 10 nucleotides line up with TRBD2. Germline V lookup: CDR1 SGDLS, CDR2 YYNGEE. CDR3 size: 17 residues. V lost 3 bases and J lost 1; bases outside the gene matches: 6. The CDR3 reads CASSGPIAGGNTGELFF. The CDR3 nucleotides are TGTGCCAGCAGCGGCCCTATAGCGGGGGGGAACACCGGGGAGCTGTTTTTT.

The CDR3 spells CASINLANEQFF. The CDR3 nucleotides are TGTGCCAGCATTAATTTAGCCAATGAGCAGTTCTTC. The V call is TRBV6-1, the J call TRBJ2-1; no definite D call. The ends were cut back, 7 bases at V and 6 bases at J, with 10 bases in the middle. The CDR3 sequence is 12 residues long. The germline gives CDR1 MNHNS, CDR2 SASEGT.